This T cell receptor beta chain stems from a study of blood T cell repertoires in COVID-19. The CDR3 runs 15 residues. V gave up 3 bases and J gave up 1 base, with 10 bases separating them. The V gene's germline CDR1 is LNHDA and CDR2 SQIVND (reference sequence). The count of this clone is one. Produced via immunoSEQ multiplex PCR; TCRdb's table is partial and in-frame only. The sample lists roughly 120,000 clones, around 89% occurring once. The chain couples TRBV19 to TRBJ1-5, with D possibly TRBD1 on 6 matching bases. What was sequenced was peripheral blood. The source is a human donor in a cohort sampled during active COVID-19. The CDR3 sequence: CASSIGGLSNQPQHF. Here the CDR3 DNA reads TGTGCCAGTAGTATTGGGGGCCTGAGCAATCAGCCCCAGCATTTT. Based on the CDR3 plus reference TRBV19 and TRBJ1-5, the full variable domain is DGGITQSPKYLFRKEGQNVTLSCEQNLNHDAMYWYRQDPGQGLRLIYYSQIVNDFQKGDIAEGYSVSREKKESFPLTVTSAQKNPTAFYLCASSIGGLSNQPQHFGDGTRLSIL.